This is a list of T cell receptor beta chains from one sample in a study of shared clonotypes between healthy human individuals. Generated by immunoSEQ multiplex PCR, the TCRdb table keeps only in-frame clones and is missing some. The sample lists under 2,000,000 clones, approximately 95% occurring once. Sequencing input: naive CD8+ T cells sorted from blood. Every receptor here comes from a man between 18 and 29 years old in good health. CDR3s include the opening cysteine and the closing phenylalanine or tryptophan. A D gene is named only where the DNA matches it firmly. A row's size may be missing; if present it is once, few, many or a size class.

>TRBV28|NA|NA
CASSSAYTGYQETQYF
>TRBV27|NA|TRBD2
CASSTTAGAGGQLETQYF
>TRBV2|NA|NA
CASSDRVQPNTEAFF
>TRBV19|NA|NA
CASSIVPGTEAFF
>TRBV7-3|NA|NA
CASSLDNTDTQYF
>TRBV5-1|NA|TRBD1
CASSLGQGHGRTEAFF
>TRBV5-4|NA|TRBD1
CASSPDRFNEQFF
>TRBV7-8|NA|TRBD2
CASSLGLAGGQSYNEQFF
>TRBV2|once|NA
CASRVFGGEPEAFF
>TRBV2|NA|TRBD2
CASRLTSRNEQFF
>TRBV7-9|NA|TRBD2
CASSPGGLYEQYF
>TRBV18|once|NA
CASPPWGHNQPQHF
>TRBV6-6|NA|TRBD2
CASSYSGGGAVELFF
>TRBV7-9|once|TRBD2
CASSPWERDKYEQYF
>TRBV27|once|TRBD1
CASSLTGEQDEAFF
>TRBV6-1|NA|TRBD2
CASSEPGLAGVWEQYF
>TRBV9|NA|NA
CASSSSSGTDTQYF
>TRBV21-1|NA|NA
CASSKAGVRTGNTIYF
>TRBV11-2|NA|TRBD2
CASTVLAGDYNEQFF
>TRBV7-8|NA|NA
CASTPTAGRPYNEQFF
>TRBV6-4|NA|NA
CASSDADPGGLQPQHF
>TRBV5-1|NA|TRBD1
CASSPGTVEAFF
>TRBV27|NA|NA
CASSLSAGTEQFF
>TRBV10-3|NA|TRBD2
CAIMEAGGSGQYF
>TRBV5-8|once|NA
CASSSYPLGLGEQYF
>TRBV10-1|NA|TRBD2
CASRGLAGGPHEQYF
>TRBV7-9|NA|TRBD2
CASSPYSGGADTQYF
>TRBV9|NA|NA
CASSAPWGTGELFF
>TRBV28|NA|NA
CASSLRWTEAFF
>TRBV19|NA|NA
CASSIDEESYNEQFF